Described below is a single TCR beta chain sequence and its context. This specimen comes from a study of T cell changes during pregnancy in multiple sclerosis. Per the germline V gene, CDR1 is SEHNR and CDR2 is FQNEAQ (reference sequence). CDR3 size: 12 residues. The V and J ends lost 2 bases and 4 bases respectively, with 5 bases between them. Measured with immunoSEQ multiplex PCR; TCRdb has only the in-frame clones, and not every one. The sample consists of approximately 40,000 clones, around nine tenths of them appearing once. The sequencing here drew on CD4+ T cells from peripheral blood mononuclear cells, taken after pregnancy. The chain carries TRBV7-9 and TRBJ1-1; no firm D call. This sequence originates from a female donor in good health, enrolled as a control in a pregnancy study. Here the CDR3 reads CASSLLGTEAFF. The CDR3 bases are TGTGCCAGCAGCTTACTCGGCACTGAAGCTTTCTTT.